The 27 T cell receptor beta chains below were found in one sample sequenced in a study of OX40 agonist ivuxolimab in advanced cancers. Clones were read by immunoSEQ multiplex PCR, and TCRdb kept only the in-frame ones, dropping some. The table lists 70,000 or so clones, approximately 89% of them singletons. The material sequenced was CD4+ or CD8+ T cells sorted from blood, taken in a trial of the OX40 agonist ivuxolimab. The source is an adult with an advanced solid tumor such as melanoma, head and neck, liver or kidney cancer.

This clone was counted a few times. The rearrangement joins TRBV11-2 to TRBJ1-4; D is possibly TRBD1 (5 bases). The germline V and J ends were trimmed by 1 base and 3 bases, with 9 bases remaining between them. CDR1 is SGHAT, CDR2 FQNNGV, per germline. The CDR3 sequence is 15 residues long. CDR3 in DNA: TGTGCCAGCAGCTTAGGGGGGTTGCCTAATGAAAAACTGTTTTTT. This codes for CASSLGGLPNEKLFF.

J is TRBJ1-5 and V is TRBV2; D uncertain. This CDR3 region has 13 residues. Germline V gene lookup returns CDR1 SNHLY and CDR2 FYNNEI. Trimming stripped 2 bases from V and 3 bases from J, with 5 bases between. CDR3 protein: CASSETFNQPQHF. The DNA of the CDR3 is TGTGCCAGCAGTGAAACGTTCAATCAGCCCCAGCATTTT.

This rearrangement joins TRBV7-2 to TRBJ1-1; no clear D. Germline-derived CDR1 and CDR2 are SGHTA and FQGNSA. Trimming left V 3 bases short and J 0 bases short, with 8 bases between. CDR3 length: 14 residues. This CDR3 reads CASSFLGMNTEAFF. In DNA, the CDR3 is TGTGCCAGCAGCTTCTTGGGAATGAACACTGAAGCTTTCTTT.

The rearrangement links TRBV23-1 to TRBJ1-5; D is ambiguous. TRBV23-1 is filed as an ORF, its function uncertain. The CDR3 contains 9 residues. The CDR3 DNA sequence: TGCCCAGAGGATCAGCCCCAGCATTTT. Its protein product is CPEDQPQHF.

Remarks on this clone: The junction departs from the called germline gene at one end, perhaps through a read error. The chain recombines TRBV7-7 with TRBJ2-2; D is possibly TRBD2 (6 bases). The CDR3 contains 13 residues. Germline loops: CDR1 SSHAT, CDR2 FNYEAQ (reference sequence). The CDR3: CASSLADTGELFF. The CDR3 DNA sequence: TGTGCTAGCAGCTTAGCGGACACCGGGGAGCTGTTTTTT.

The chain uses TRBV25-1 and TRBJ1-1; D is unclear. V was shortened by 0 bases and J by 8 bases, with 10 bases between the two germline ends. Germline V lookup: CDR1 MGHDK, CDR2 SYGVNS. The CDR3 sequence is 13 residues long. CDR3 nucleotides: TGTGCCAGCAGTGAATATGTCGGGTCCGAAGCTTTCTTT. Translating gives CASSEYVGSEAFF.

This clone was seen only once. The chain combines TRBV5-1 with TRBJ1-2; 7 bases match TRBD1. Per germline, CDR1 SGHRS and CDR2 YFSETQ. The junction had 14 bases not matched to a gene; V was cut back by 1 base and J by 8 bases. The CDR3 is made up of 16 amino acids. The CDR3 reads CASSLPNTGQGGGYTF. The CDR3 region has the DNA TGCGCCAGCAGCTTGCCGAATACGGGGCAGGGGGGAGGCTACACCTTC. Together with reference TRBV5-1 and TRBJ1-2, the CDR3 gives the full variable domain: KAGVTQTPRYLIKTRGQQVTLSCSPISGHRSVSWYQQTPGQGLQFLFEYFSETQRNKGNFPGRFSGRQFSNSRSEMNVSTLELGDSALYLCASSLPNTGQGGGYTFGSGTRLTVV.

V and J are TRBV28 and TRBJ2-5; D uncertain. With the DNA end fitting TRBJ2-7 better, the J assignment may be wrong. Germline lookup yields CDR1 MDHEN and CDR2 SYDVKM. CDR3 length: 17 residues. The CDR3: CASSPPGRFASSYEQYF. Written as DNA, the CDR3 is TGTGCCAGCAGCCCCCCCGGACGGTTCGCGAGCTCCTACGAGCAGTACTTC.

The chain recombines TRBV5-4 with TRBJ2-5; no definite D call. The J call is in doubt because the DNA end fits TRBJ2-7 better. The CDR3 length is 17 residues. Germline CDR1 reads SGHNT; CDR2 reads YYREEE (reference sequence). Written as DNA, the CDR3 is TGTGCCAGCAGCGCCGGACCGATATTCCGTTTTATCTACGAGCAGTACTTC. Translation: CASSAGPIFRFIYEQYF.

The chain has TRBV7-3 and TRBJ2-7; 8 nucleotides line up with TRBD2. J gave up 1 base and V 6 bases, and 11 bases lay outside the gene matches. Germline lookup yields CDR1 SGHTA and CDR2 FQGTGA. CDR3 length: 16 residues. The DNA for the CDR3 is TGTGCCAGCAGTCCCCGGACTAGCAAACAGTCCTACGAGCAGTACTTC. It encodes CASSPRTSKQSYEQYF.

The chain joins TRBV5-4 to TRBJ2-3, with 9 positions matching TRBD1. Germline CDR1 and CDR2: SGHNT and YYREEE (reference sequence). The CDR3 length is 15 residues. J was trimmed by 5 bases and V by 0 bases; bases with no gene match: 4. For the CDR3, the DNA is TGTGCCAGCAGCTTGGGGGGACAGGGTCTAGATACGCAGTATTTT. This codes for CASSLGGQGLDTQYF.

The rearrangement joins TRBV5-1 to TRBJ1-1; D uncertain. Trimming took 3 bases from V and 0 from J, leaving 9 bases between them. The CDR3 contains 14 residues. Germline V gene data show CDR1 as SGHRS and CDR2 as YFSETQ. This chain's CDR3 is CASSSQNMNTEAFF. The CDR3 coding sequence is TGCGCCAGCAGCTCCCAAAATATGAACACTGAAGCTTTCTTT. The full variable domain, its missing parts supplied by reference TRBV5-1 and TRBJ1-1, is KAGVTQTPRYLIKTRGQQVTLSCSPISGHRSVSWYQQTPGQGLQFLFEYFSETQRNKGNFPGRFSGRQFSNSRSEMNVSTLELGDSALYLCASSSQNMNTEAFFGQGTRLTVV.

J is TRBJ1-2 and V is TRBV9, with D maybe TRBD1 (6 bases). Trimming left V 4 bases short and J 8 bases short, with 15 bases between. The germline V gene encodes CDR1 SGDLS and CDR2 YYNGEE. This CDR3 is built from 13 residues. The CDR3 DNA reads TGTGCCAGCAGCCTAGGGGGGCACGGAGGCTACACCTTC. It is translated as CASSLGGHGGYTF.

The chain uses TRBV28 and TRBJ2-1; 11 bases match TRBD2. The CDR3 runs to 21 residues. Looked up from germline, CDR1 is MDHEN and CDR2 is SYDVKM. V shed 3 bases and J 4 bases; nucleotides not matched to a gene: 20. The CDR3 coding sequence is TGTGCCAGCAGTTTTCGATTCCCCCTAGCGGGAGGCCATCTCGAGTACAATGAGCAGTTCTTC. Protein product: CASSFRFPLAGGHLEYNEQFF.

The chain has TRBV29-1 and TRBJ1-1, with D perhaps TRBD1 (6 bases). Trimming took 6 bases from V and 4 from J, leaving 15 bases between them. Germline CDR1 reads SQVTM; CDR2 reads ANQGSEA. This CDR3 has 13 amino acids. The CDR3 sequence: CSVEQGRGTEAFF. The DNA of the CDR3 is TGCAGCGTGGAACAGGGTAGGGGCACTGAAGCTTTCTTT.

CDR3 sequence: CASSLSSSAAFYNEQFF. The CDR3 nucleotides are TGCGCCAGCAGCTTGTCTTCAAGCGCGGCGTTCTACAATGAGCAGTTCTTC. The chain is built from TRBV5-1 and TRBJ2-1; D gene unclear. CDR1 SGHRS and CDR2 YFSETQ come from the germline V gene. Trimming cost V 1 base and J 3 bases, with 17 bases left between them. This CDR3 comprises 17 residues.

This chain connects TRBV5-1 to TRBJ1-1; D perhaps matches TRBD1 (6 bases). There are 16 residues in the CDR3. The V end was cut by 5 bases, the J end by 0 bases, with 17 bases between. Germline-derived CDR1 and CDR2 are SGHRS and YFSETQ. The CDR3 protein is CASSSGQLQLNTEAFF. CDR3 in DNA: TGCGCCAGCAGTTCCGGACAGCTTCAGTTGAACACTGAAGCTTTCTTT.

This clone has only one observation. The chain recombines TRBV7-6 with TRBJ2-7; 12 positions match TRBD2. CDR1 SGHVS and CDR2 FNYEAQ come from the germline V gene. This CDR3 is 17 amino acids long. Unmatched junction bases numbered 7, after V lost 0 bases and J lost 4 bases. CDR3 sequence (DNA): TGTGCCAGCAGCTTAGCCTCCGGGACTAGCGGGTCTTACGAGCAGTACTTC. This codes for CASSLASGTSGSYEQYF. The variable domain in full, completed from reference TRBV7-6 and TRBJ2-7, reads GAGVSQSPRYKVTKRGQDVALRCDPISGHVSLYWYRQALGQGPEFLTYFNYEAQQDKSGLPNDRFSAERPEGSISTLTIQRTEQRDSAMYRCASSLASGTSGSYEQYFGPGTRLTVT.

This chain uses TRBV29-1 with TRBJ2-1, with 13 bases that match TRBD2. This CDR3 spans 14 amino acids. Germline lookup yields CDR1 SQVTM and CDR2 ANQGSEA. The ends lost 6 bases at V and 4 bases at J; junction bases unmatched: 3. Here the CDR3 DNA reads TGCAGCGTCCAGACTAGCGGGGGGTACAATGAGCAGTTCTTC. Amino acid sequence: CSVQTSGGYNEQFF.

This clone was detected once. The rearrangement uses TRBV30 and TRBJ2-1, with D possibly matching TRBD2 (5 bases). CDR3 length: 11 amino acids. Trimming removed 3 bases from V and 7 bases from J, with 7 bases in between. The V gene's germline CDR1 is GTSNPN and CDR2 SVGIG (reference sequence). CDR3 sequence (DNA): TGTGCCTGGAGACTAGTGAATGAGCAGTTCTTC. Translating it yields CAWRLVNEQFF.

This chain links TRBV7-8 with TRBJ2-2, with D perhaps TRBD2 (5 bases). Trimming removed 5 bases at V and 2 bases at J, with 12 bases between. This CDR3 comprises 15 residues. Germline CDR1 SGHVS, CDR2 FQNEAQ. CDR3 DNA sequence: TGTGCCAGCAGCCCCCGAGAGGGAAACACCGGGGAGCTGTTTTTT. This sequence encodes CASSPREGNTGELFF. Full variable domain (outside the CDR3, taken from reference TRBV7-8 and TRBJ2-2): GAGVSQSPRYKVAKRGQDVALRCDPISGHVSLFWYQQALGQGPEFLTYFQNEAQLDKSGLPSDRFFAERPEGSVSTLKIQRTQQEDSAVYLCASSPREGNTGELFFGEGSRLTVL.

The chain couples TRBV9 to TRBJ2-3; 9 bases are a match to TRBD1. The J segment lost 6 bases and the V segment lost 3 bases, leaving 5 bases of the junction unmatched. This CDR3 has 14 residues. The germline V gene has CDR1 SGDLS and CDR2 YYNGEE. The CDR3 loop reads CASSAGTGLDTQYF. The DNA of the CDR3 is TGTGCCAGCAGCGCCGGGACAGGGTTGGATACGCAGTATTTT.

J is TRBJ2-5 and V is TRBV14, with 7 bases lining up with TRBD2. The J call may be wrong; the DNA end is better matched by TRBJ2-7. The CDR3 is made up of 13 amino acids. Per the germline V gene, CDR1 is SGHDN and CDR2 is FVKESK. The CDR3 sequence is CASSIKAGNEQYF. CDR3 nucleotide sequence: TGTGCCAGCAGCATTAAAGCGGGAAACGAGCAGTACTTC.

Remarks on this clone: An end of the junction differs from the germline gene, which may be a read error. The V and J genes are TRBV5-6 and TRBJ2-7, with 8 bases aligning to TRBD2. Germline V lookup: CDR1 SGHDT, CDR2 YYEEEE. The CDR3 totals 19 residues. CDR3 DNA: TGTGCCAGCAGCTTGAGAGTCGTTGCTGGAGCGGGAGTCTCCGACGAGCAGTACTTC. Its protein product is CASSLRVVAGAGVSDEQYF. Based on the CDR3 plus reference TRBV5-6 and TRBJ2-7, the full variable domain is DAGVTQSPTHLIKTRGQQVTLRCSPKSGHDTVSWYQQALGQGPQFIFQYYEEEERQRGNFPDRFSGHQFPNYSSELNVNALLLGDSALYLCASSLRVVAGAGVSDEQYFGPGTRLTVT.

The J gene is TRBJ1-5, the V gene TRBV6-1; D remains unclear. Trimming removed 7 bases at V and 2 bases at J, with 15 bases between. CDR1 and CDR2 (germline): MNHNS, SASEGT. The CDR3 sequence is 15 residues long. The CDR3 spells CASNREPAGNQPQHF. CDR3 bases: TGTGCCAGCAATCGAGAGCCGGCGGGCAATCAGCCCCAGCATTTT.

The chain links TRBV10-3 to TRBJ1-1; 7 bases are a match to TRBD1. Germline CDR1 ENHRY, CDR2 SYGVKD. With 7 bases clipped from V and 4 bases from J, the junction kept 6 bases outside the gene matches. CDR3 length: 13 amino acids. The CDR3 loop is CAINMGQTTEAFF. The CDR3, as DNA: TGTGCCATCAATATGGGACAGACCACTGAAGCTTTCTTT.

This clone showed up just once. This chain connects TRBV25-1 to TRBJ2-2; 7 positions match TRBD1. V dropped 2 bases and J dropped 3; count of bases not matched to a gene: 3. Germline lookup yields CDR1 MGHDK and CDR2 SYGVNS. The CDR3 is made up of 15 amino acids. The CDR3 nucleotides read TGTGCCAGCAGTGAAGGGGACAGACACACCGGGGAGCTGTTTTTT. Its protein product is CASSEGDRHTGELFF.